This T cell receptor (beta chain) comes out of a study of T-cell reconstitution after alpha-beta-depleted transplantation in children. The CDR3 has 16 residues. V was shortened by 0 bases and J by 0 bases, with 8 bases between the two germline ends. The germline gives CDR1 MNHEY, CDR2 SVGEGT. This clonotype was observed many times. TCRbeta library preparation incorporated unique molecular identifiers. Each CDR3 protein gets one entry after TCRdb re-called the PCR reads with MiXCR. This sample has about 240,000 distinct CDR3 sequences, with 12% found just once. The material was PBMCs from the stem cell graft donor, obtained from the stem cell graft. The origin of this receptor is a human donor who donated a stem cell graft to a child with acute lymphoblastic leukemia. The chain joins TRBV6-2 or TRBV6-3 to TRBJ2-2; D ambiguous. The CDR3 coding sequence is TGTGCCAGCAGTTACTCTCTACCGGCGAACACCGGGGAGCTGTTTTTT. Its protein product is CASSYSLPANTGELFF.